The present entry profiles one TCR beta chain with its context. This sample is part of a study of blood T cell repertoires in COVID-19. Study-level background: PBMCs, B-cell-depleted T cells, or T cells provided the cDNA or gDNA that made up the material.

Libraries were prepared by immunoSEQ multiplex PCR; TCRdb keeps only in-frame clonotypes and omits some of them. Here the sample spans around 250,000 clones, approximately 91% being singletons. Living in roughly 23 US areas, the participants were between roughly 18 and 95 years of age. Cohort placement rested on clinical history that participants reported themselves. The CDR3 is 15 residues long. CDR1 and CDR2 (germline): SGHNT, YYREEE (reference sequence). V lost 6 bases and J lost 4, with 16 bases in between. The rearrangement links TRBV5-4 to TRBJ2-2, with a possible D match to TRBD2 (7 bases). The sequence came from a human donor in a cohort exposed to, infected with or recovered from COVID-19 (not recorded which). The donor label of this sample is uncertain. The source material was PBMCs or T cells enriched from blood (not recorded which). The CDR3 sequence: CASTLADRSTGELFF. As DNA, the CDR3 is TGTGCCAGCACCCTAGCGGACAGATCCACCGGGGAGCTGTTTTTT.